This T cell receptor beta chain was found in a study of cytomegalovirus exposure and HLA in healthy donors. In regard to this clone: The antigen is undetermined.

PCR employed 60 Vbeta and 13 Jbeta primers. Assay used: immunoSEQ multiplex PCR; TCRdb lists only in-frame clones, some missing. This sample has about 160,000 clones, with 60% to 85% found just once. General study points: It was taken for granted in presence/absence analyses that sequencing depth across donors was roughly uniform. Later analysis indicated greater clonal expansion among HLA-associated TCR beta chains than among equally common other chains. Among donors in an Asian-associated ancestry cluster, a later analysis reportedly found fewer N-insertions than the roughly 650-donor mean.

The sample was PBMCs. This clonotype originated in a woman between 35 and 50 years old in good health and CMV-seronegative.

The CDR3 DNA is TGTGCCAGCATTGCAGGGGGCAATCAGCCCCAGCATTTT. Translation gives CASIAGGNQPQHF. V is TRBV2 and J is TRBJ1-5; perhaps TRBD1 as D (6 bases). V was shortened by 7 bases and J by 2 bases, with 9 bases between the two germline ends. Germline assignment: CDR1 SNHLY and CDR2 FYNNEI. This CDR3 is 13 amino acids long. Full variable domain (outside the CDR3, taken from reference TRBV2 and TRBJ1-5): EPEVTQTPSHQVTQMGQEVILRCVPISNHLYFYWYRQILGQKVEFLVSFYNNEISEKSEIFDDQFSVERPDGSNFTLKIRSTKLEDSAMYFCASIAGGNQPQHFGDGTRLSIL.